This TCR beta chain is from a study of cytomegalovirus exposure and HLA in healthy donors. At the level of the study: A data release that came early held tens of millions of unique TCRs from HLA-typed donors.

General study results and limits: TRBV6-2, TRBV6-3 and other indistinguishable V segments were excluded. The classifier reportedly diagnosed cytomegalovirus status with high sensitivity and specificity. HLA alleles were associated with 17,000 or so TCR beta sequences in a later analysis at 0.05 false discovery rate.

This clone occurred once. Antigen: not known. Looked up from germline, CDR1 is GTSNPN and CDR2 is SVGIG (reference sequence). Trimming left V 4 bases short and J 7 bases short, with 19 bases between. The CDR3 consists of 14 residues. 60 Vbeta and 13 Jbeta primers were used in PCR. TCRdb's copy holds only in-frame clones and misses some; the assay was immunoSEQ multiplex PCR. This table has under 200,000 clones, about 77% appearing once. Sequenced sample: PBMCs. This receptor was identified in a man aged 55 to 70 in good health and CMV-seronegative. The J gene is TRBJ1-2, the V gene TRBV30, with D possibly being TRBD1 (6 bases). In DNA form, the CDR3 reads TGTGCCTGGATCCCCGGGGGGCGCGGGAGTGGCTACACCTTC. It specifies CAWIPGGRGSGYTF. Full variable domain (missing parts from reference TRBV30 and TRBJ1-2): SQTIHQWPATLVQPVGSPLSLECTVEGTSNPNLYWYRQAAGRGLQLLFYSVGIGQISSEVPQNLSASRPQDRQFILSSKKLLLSDSGFYLCAWIPGGRGSGYTFGSGTRLTVV.